The rows below give T cell receptor beta chains drawn from one sample of a study of blood T cell repertoires in COVID-19. Libraries were prepared by immunoSEQ multiplex PCR; TCRdb keeps only in-frame clonotypes and omits some of them. This sample carries about 130,000 clones, approximately 78% of them seen once, and the ten largest clones take about a tenth. Sequencing was done on a sample of peripheral blood. The origin of the receptors is a man between 60 and 75 years old who had recovered from COVID-19. Both conserved end residues are trimmed from each CDR3. Fields, in order: V gene, CDR3 protein.

V gene: TRBV24-1
CDR3 protein: ATSDPSGRGGNEQF

V gene: TRBV7-9
CDR3 protein: ASSLSTVEQF

V gene: TRBV19
CDR3 protein: ASSISRQVNTEAF

V gene: TRBV3-1/TRBV3-2
CDR3 protein: ASSQDRGGEGETQY

V gene: TRBV5-1
CDR3 protein: ASSLVAGPPYGYT

V gene: TRBV30
CDR3 protein: AWNRGAVADTQY

V gene: TRBV7-2
CDR3 protein: ASSLNYPSGEQY

V gene: TRBV10-3
CDR3 protein: AISEGDSVSYT

V gene: TRBV9
CDR3 protein: ASSPGLAVNTGELF

V gene: TRBV5-1
CDR3 protein: ASSSAGRARNTEAF

V gene: TRBV28
CDR3 protein: ASSSGGNQPQH

V gene: TRBV11-1
CDR3 protein: ASSLTRIHEQF

V gene: TRBV19
CDR3 protein: ATRTLTSGIVEQY

V gene: TRBV7-2
CDR3 protein: ASSLSPLGDGYT

V gene: TRBV19
CDR3 protein: ASSPGTRSNQPQH

V gene: TRBV28
CDR3 protein: ASTPGGGPNTEAF

V gene: TRBV30
CDR3 protein: AFAGQGFTGELF

V gene: TRBV7-6
CDR3 protein: ASSLASGGVDTQY

V gene: TRBV28
CDR3 protein: ASSLGGYYGYT

V gene: TRBV3-1/TRBV3-2
CDR3 protein: ASSSYRADDYNEQF

V gene: TRBV5-6
CDR3 protein: ASSLARGAYEQY

V gene: TRBV3-1/TRBV3-2
CDR3 protein: ASSQVRAPTDTQY

V gene: TRBV30
CDR3 protein: AWSVAGRGEKLF

V gene: TRBV19
CDR3 protein: ASSPLGGQGNSPLH

V gene: TRBV7-9
CDR3 protein: ASSPDGGDQPQH

V gene: TRBV18
CDR3 protein: ASSPARGTEAF

V gene: TRBV18
CDR3 protein: ASSGGVYEQY

V gene: TRBV28
CDR3 protein: ASSPQWEQF

V gene: TRBV30
CDR3 protein: AWSSLAGGFDEQF

V gene: TRBV18
CDR3 protein: ASSPPDRGGYEQY

V gene: TRBV30
CDR3 protein: AWRDRGAEKLF

V gene: TRBV19
CDR3 protein: ASSPTHTGGNEQF

V gene: TRBV29-1
CDR3 protein: SVASGLRETQY

V gene: TRBV5-1
CDR3 protein: ASSSTGQTNEKLF

V gene: TRBV5-5
CDR3 protein: ASSTAEPQDCT

V gene: TRBV19
CDR3 protein: ASSIHGDGELF

V gene: TRBV5-1
CDR3 protein: ASSLSNNEQF

V gene: TRBV4-3
CDR3 protein: ASSPGLAGGNTGELF

V gene: TRBV18
CDR3 protein: ASSSQSPGEIGYT

V gene: TRBV15
CDR3 protein: ATSRDRAYSPYGYT

V gene: TRBV6-2/TRBV6-3
CDR3 protein: ASSYPTTGFEGTDTQY

V gene: TRBV4-3
CDR3 protein: ASRLAGVNEQF

V gene: TRBV7-2
CDR3 protein: ASRRPGPGELF

V gene: TRBV5-8
CDR3 protein: ASSRRLAGNTGELF

V gene: TRBV7-9
CDR3 protein: ASSLGDMRQNYGYT

V gene: TRBV19
CDR3 protein: ATDDRGWSQPQH

V gene: TRBV28
CDR3 protein: ATLYRGWTGELF

V gene: TRBV7-3
CDR3 protein: ASSLRGQETQY

V gene: TRBV28
CDR3 protein: ASTLGEGVLGEQY

V gene: TRBV27
CDR3 protein: ASSLGLGINYGYT

V gene: TRBV18
CDR3 protein: ASSPRAGGPSTDTQY

V gene: TRBV9
CDR3 protein: ASSPALASVDEQF

V gene: TRBV10-3
CDR3 protein: AISEGGSYQPQH

V gene: TRBV19
CDR3 protein: ASRQGQGANTEAF

V gene: TRBV2
CDR3 protein: ASGGSYNEQF

V gene: TRBV29-1
CDR3 protein: SASPAGQGALGYT

V gene: TRBV6-1
CDR3 protein: ASSEAGLNQPQH

V gene: TRBV19
CDR3 protein: ASSMVGGPRGDEQF

V gene: TRBV6-6
CDR3 protein: ASSYSASGRPGELF

V gene: TRBV1
CDR3 protein: TSSQVELRTYEQY